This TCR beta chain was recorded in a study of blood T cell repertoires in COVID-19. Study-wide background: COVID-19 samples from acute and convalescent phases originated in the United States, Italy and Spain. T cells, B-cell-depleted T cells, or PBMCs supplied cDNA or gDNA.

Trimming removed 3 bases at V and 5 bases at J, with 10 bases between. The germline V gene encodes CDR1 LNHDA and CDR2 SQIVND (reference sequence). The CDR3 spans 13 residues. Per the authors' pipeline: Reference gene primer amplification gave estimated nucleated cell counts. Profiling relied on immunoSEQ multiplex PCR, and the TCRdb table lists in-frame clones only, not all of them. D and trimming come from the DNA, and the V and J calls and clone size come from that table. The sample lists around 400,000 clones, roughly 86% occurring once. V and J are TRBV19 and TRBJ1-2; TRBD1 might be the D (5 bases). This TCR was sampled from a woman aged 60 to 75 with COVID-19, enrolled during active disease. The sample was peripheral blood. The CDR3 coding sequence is TGTGCCAGTAGTATGGGGCAGTTTTATGGCTACACCTTC. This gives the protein CASSMGQFYGYTF.